What follows are 9 T cell receptor beta chains derived from one specimen sequenced in a study of blood T cells in healthy people across ages. A second about 6 to 12 cycle PCR used barcoded and J-beta primers. MiXCR, applied by TCRdb to the 5' RACE reads, yields one record per CDR3 protein. Among some 1.8 million distinct CDR3 sequences listed, 35% to 50% were seen once. The sample was blood. The receptors were gathered from a human donor in good health.

At least ten counts were recorded for this clonotype. CDR3 in DNA: TGCAGCGTTGGCTTGACAGGGGACGAGCAGTACTTC. It specifies CSVGLTGDEQYF. The rearrangement joins TRBV29-1 to TRBJ2-7; 8 positions agree with TRBD1. Looked up from germline, CDR1 is SQVTM and CDR2 is ANQGSEA. V lost 4 bases and J lost 5; bases outside the gene matches: 4. CDR3 length: 12 amino acids.

The chain joins TRBV28 to TRBJ2-5, with D perhaps TRBD2 (6 bases). Germline assignment: CDR1 MDHEN and CDR2 SYDVKM. There are 19 residues in the CDR3. Trimming cost V 1 base and J 0 bases, with 21 bases left between them. CDR3 in amino acids: CASSLLSGGSEVYQETQYF. The CDR3, as DNA: TGTGCCAGCAGTTTATTATCCGGGGGTAGCGAGGTATACCAAGAGACCCAGTACTTC.

This clonotype occurred a few times. J is TRBJ2-1 and V is TRBV11-1; D gene unclear. CDR1 SGHAT and CDR2 FQDESV come from the germline V gene (reference sequence). The CDR3 covers 17 residues. V was trimmed by 5 bases and J by 0 bases, leaving 17 bases between them. This chain's CDR3 is CASSPLGRSLSYNEQFF. The DNA of the CDR3 is TGTGCCAGCAGCCCGTTAGGACGCTCCCTCTCCTACAATGAGCAGTTCTTC.

V is TRBV6-5 and J is TRBJ2-7; D may be TRBD1 (6 bases). Germline CDR1 reads MNHEY; CDR2 reads SVGAGI. V was pared by 2 bases and J by 2 bases, with 16 bases between. The CDR3 runs to 16 residues. This chain's CDR3 is CASSYHGTSLPYEQYF. The CDR3 DNA sequence: TGTGCCAGCAGTTACCACGGGACATCCCTCCCCTACGAGCAGTACTTC.

This clonotype was seen a handful of times. As DNA, the CDR3 is TGTGCCACCAGAAAAACGGGGACAGACATTCAGTACTTC. This gives the protein CATRKTGTDIQYF. The chain has TRBV24-1 and TRBJ2-4, with TRBD1 matching over 7 bases. V lost 7 bases to trimming and J lost 8 bases; unmatched junction nucleotides: 7. The CDR3 covers 13 residues. Germline CDR1 and CDR2: KGHDR and SFDVKD.

This clonotype was recorded a few times. This rearrangement joins TRBV7-2 to TRBJ1-1, with 12 bases matching TRBD1. The CDR3 runs 13 residues. With V trimmed by 11 bases and J by 10 bases, 11 bases remained unmatched. Per the germline V gene, CDR1 is SGHTA and CDR2 is FQGNSA. The DNA of the CDR3 is TGTGCCGCCCCCGGGACAGGGGGCGTAGCAGCTTTCTTT. Translating gives CAAPGTGGVAAFF.

In its sample, this clonotype was seen a few times. This chain joins TRBV7-2 and TRBJ1-1; D is unresolved. CDR3 length: 13 amino acids. The germline V and J ends were trimmed by 2 bases and 8 bases, with 12 bases remaining between them. Germline V lookup: CDR1 SGHTA, CDR2 FQGNSA. The CDR3 protein is CASSLQTNWEAFF. The CDR3 coding sequence is TGTGCCAGCAGCTTACAGACGAACTGGGAAGCTTTCTTT.

The chain joins TRBV7-2 to TRBJ2-7; D unresolved. Germline V gene sequence: CDR1 SGHTA, CDR2 FQGNSA. Trimming stripped 0 bases from V and 2 bases from J, with 11 bases between. The CDR3 loop spans 15 amino acids. CDR3 bases: TGTGCCAGCAGCTTAGCTGGAGACACGGCCTACGAGCAGTACTTC. It specifies CASSLAGDTAYEQYF.

The genes are TRBV11-2 and TRBJ1-1; D ambiguous. The CDR3 length is 15 residues. The germline gives CDR1 SGHAT, CDR2 FQNNGV. V lost 6 bases to trimming and J lost 0 bases, with 14 bases between them. The CDR3 DNA is TGTGCCAGCAGGCGACCGAGACACATGAACACTGAAGCTTTCTTT. Amino acids: CASRRPRHMNTEAFF.